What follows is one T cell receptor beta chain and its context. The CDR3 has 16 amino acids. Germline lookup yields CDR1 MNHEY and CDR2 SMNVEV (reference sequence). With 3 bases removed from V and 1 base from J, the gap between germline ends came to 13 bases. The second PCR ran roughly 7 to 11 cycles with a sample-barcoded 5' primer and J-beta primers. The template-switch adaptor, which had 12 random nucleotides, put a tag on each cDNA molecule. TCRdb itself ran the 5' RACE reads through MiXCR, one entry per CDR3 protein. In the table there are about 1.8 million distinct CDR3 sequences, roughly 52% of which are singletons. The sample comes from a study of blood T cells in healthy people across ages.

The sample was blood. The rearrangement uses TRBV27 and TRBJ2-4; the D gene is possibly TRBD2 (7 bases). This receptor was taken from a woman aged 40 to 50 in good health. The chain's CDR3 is CASSFRGAWAKNIQYF. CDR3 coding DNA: TGTGCCAGCAGTTTCCGGGGGGCTTGGGCCAAAAACATTCAGTACTTC.